This T cell receptor (beta chain) originates from a study of OX40 agonist ivuxolimab in advanced cancers. Study summary: An anti-OX40 (CD134) antibody with agonistic activity, ivuxolimab, was administered to patients.

The CDR3 is 17 amino acids. Trimming stripped 9 bases from V and 0 bases from J, with 21 bases between. As regards this clone: Its target is not known.

General study points: Patients with a partial response at 0.1-3.0 mg/kg had among the lowest clonal expansion. Antigen specificity remained undetermined for the expanded peripheral T cells. Researchers report that CD8+ T cells had, on average, more expanded clones than CD4+.

Libraries were prepared by immunoSEQ multiplex PCR; TCRdb keeps only in-frame clonotypes and omits some of them. The table shows some 66,000 clones, with 88% occurring only once. The material was CD4+ or CD8+ T cells sorted from blood, obtained in a trial of the OX40 agonist ivuxolimab. This TCR was sampled from an adult with an advanced solid tumor such as melanoma, head and neck, liver or kidney cancer. The rearrangement links TRBV23-1 to TRBJ2-1; weak D call: TRBD2 (5 bases). TRBV23-1 is an open reading frame, and its role is uncertain. CDR3 residues: CASPREAEASSYNEQFF. CDR3 in DNA: TGCGCCAGTCCTAGAGAGGCGGAGGCGAGCTCCTACAATGAGCAGTTCTTC.